Listed below are T cell receptor beta chains from one sample, sequenced in a study of blood T cell repertoires in COVID-19. The method was immunoSEQ multiplex PCR; TCRdb's version includes in-frame clones alone and lacks a portion of them. The sample carries 160,000 or so clones, about four fifths recorded once. The sample consisted of peripheral blood. The receptors shown here come from a man aged 55 to 70 with active or convalescent COVID-19. Each CDR3 is given with its conserved first and last residue. The D gene is left open where the match is weak. Rows may omit the clone size; those that give it use once, few, many or a size class.

D gene: .; J gene: TRBJ2-5; V gene: TRBV11-2; clone size: .; CDR3 protein: CASSWAGTYLGETQYF; CDR3 DNA: TGTGCCAGCAGCTGGGCCGGGACTTACTTGGGGGAGACCCAGTACTTC
D gene: .; J gene: TRBJ1-2; V gene: TRBV4-1; clone size: .; CDR3 protein: CASSQEPGVDHGYTF; CDR3 DNA: TGCGCCAGCAGCCAAGAGCCAGGGGTGGATCATGGCTACACCTTC
D gene: .; J gene: TRBJ1-4; V gene: TRBV4-2; clone size: .; CDR3 protein: CASSQVSGDEKLFF; CDR3 DNA: TGTGCCAGCAGCCAAGTTTCGGGAGACGAAAAACTGTTTTTT
D gene: TRBD1; J gene: TRBJ1-1; V gene: TRBV29-1; clone size: .; CDR3 protein: CSVRGARGQGSTEAFF; CDR3 DNA: TGCAGCGTCCGAGGGGCCAGGGGACAGGGAAGCACTGAAGCTTTCTTT
D gene: TRBD1; J gene: TRBJ1-5; V gene: TRBV3-1/TRBV3-2; clone size: .; CDR3 protein: CASSPGQSNQPQHF; CDR3 DNA: TGTGCCAGCAGTCCGGGACAGAGCAATCAGCCCCAGCATTTT
D gene: .; J gene: TRBJ2-2; V gene: TRBV27; clone size: once; CDR3 protein: CASSSSQGRTGELFF; CDR3 DNA: TGTGCCAGCAGTTCCTCCCAGGGGAGAACCGGGGAGCTGTTTTTT
D gene: .; J gene: TRBJ1-1; V gene: TRBV18; clone size: .; CDR3 protein: CASSPSVLNTEAFF; CDR3 DNA: TGTGCCAGCTCACCGTCGGTCTTGAACACTGAAGCTTTCTTT
D gene: .; J gene: TRBJ2-7; V gene: TRBV27; clone size: .; CDR3 protein: CASGGWGSYEQYF; CDR3 DNA: TGTGCCAGCGGGGGGTGGGGCTCCTACGAGCAGTACTTC
D gene: TRBD1; J gene: TRBJ2-7; V gene: TRBV10-3; clone size: .; CDR3 protein: CAISPGQGSSYEQYF; CDR3 DNA: TGTGCCATCAGCCCGGGACAGGGGAGCTCCTACGAGCAGTACTTC
D gene: TRBD1; J gene: TRBJ2-7; V gene: TRBV13; clone size: .; CDR3 protein: CASSSTRTGYEQYF; CDR3 DNA: TGTGCCAGCAGCTCCACCAGGACAGGGTACGAGCAGTACTTC
D gene: TRBD1; J gene: TRBJ2-3; V gene: TRBV2; clone size: .; CDR3 protein: CASSPGTGGGRADTQYF; CDR3 DNA: TGTGCCAGCAGCCCCGGGACAGGGGGCGGAAGGGCAGATACGCAGTATTTT
D gene: TRBD1; J gene: TRBJ2-7; V gene: TRBV5-1; clone size: .; CDR3 protein: CASSPTGGLHEQYF; CDR3 DNA: TGCGCCAGCAGCCCGACAGGGGGTCTTCACGAGCAGTACTTC
D gene: .; J gene: TRBJ2-1; V gene: TRBV2; clone size: .; CDR3 protein: CASSHSGSDGNEQFF; CDR3 DNA: TGTGCCAGCAGTCACTCGGGATCAGACGGCAATGAGCAGTTCTTC
D gene: .; J gene: TRBJ1-3; V gene: TRBV2; clone size: .; CDR3 protein: CASSREFLSGNTIYF; CDR3 DNA: TGTGCCAGCAGTAGAGAATTCCTCTCTGGAAACACCATATATTTT
D gene: .; J gene: TRBJ1-1; V gene: TRBV3-1/TRBV3-2; clone size: .; CDR3 protein: CASSQAEQNEAFF; CDR3 DNA: TGTGCCAGCAGCCAAGCGGAGCAGAATGAAGCTTTCTTT
D gene: TRBD1; J gene: TRBJ1-5; V gene: TRBV6-5; clone size: few; CDR3 protein: CASRRTGDSNQPQHF; CDR3 DNA: TGTGCCAGCAGGCGGACAGGGGATAGCAATCAGCCCCAGCATTTT
D gene: TRBD2; J gene: TRBJ2-1; V gene: TRBV3-1/TRBV3-2; clone size: few; CDR3 protein: CASSPTSGGYNEQFF; CDR3 DNA: TGTGCCAGCAGCCCTACTAGCGGGGGATACAATGAGCAGTTCTTC